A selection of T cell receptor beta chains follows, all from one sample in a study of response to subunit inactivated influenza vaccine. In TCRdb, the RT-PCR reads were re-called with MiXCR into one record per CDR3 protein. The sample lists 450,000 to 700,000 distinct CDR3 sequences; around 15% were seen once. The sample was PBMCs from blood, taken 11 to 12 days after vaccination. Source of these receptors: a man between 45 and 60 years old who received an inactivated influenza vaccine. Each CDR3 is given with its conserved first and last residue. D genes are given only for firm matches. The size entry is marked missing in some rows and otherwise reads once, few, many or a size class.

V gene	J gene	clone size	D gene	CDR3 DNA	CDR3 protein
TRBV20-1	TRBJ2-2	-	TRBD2	TGCAGTGCCACTAGCGGGAGTCTTCCGAACACCGCGGAGCTGTTTTTT	CSATSGSLPNTAELFF
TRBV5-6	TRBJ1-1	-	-	TGTGCCAGCAGCTTGGTTGGAGGGATGAGCACTGAAGCTTTCTTT	CASSLVGGMSTEAFF
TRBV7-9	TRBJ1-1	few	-	TGTGCCAGCAGCTTCGGGCCGAACACTGAAGCTTTCTTT	CASSFGPNTEAFF
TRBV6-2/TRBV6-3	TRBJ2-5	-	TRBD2	TGTGCCAGCAGTTACCTAGCGGGGGGTATTGGAGAGACCCAGTACTTC	CASSYLAGGIGETQYF
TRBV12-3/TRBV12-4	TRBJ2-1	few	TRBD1	TGTGCCAGCAGGGGGACAGGGGGCTACAATGAGCAGTTCTTC	CASRGTGGYNEQFF
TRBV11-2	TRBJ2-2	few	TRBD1	TGTGCCAGCAGCTCCCCCCCCGGGACAGGGCAGACCGGGGAGCTGTTTTTT	CASSSPPGTGQTGELFF
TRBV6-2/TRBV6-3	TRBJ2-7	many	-	TGTGCCAGCAGTTATACGGACAGTGGGAACGAGCAGTACTTC	CASSYTDSGNEQYF
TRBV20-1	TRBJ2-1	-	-	TGCAGTGTTTACGATTCGGACGGGTACAATGAGCAGTTCTTC	CSVYDSDGYNEQFF
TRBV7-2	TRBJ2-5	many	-	TGTGCCAGCAGCCCGGGGGGCACAGAGACCCAGTACTTC	CASSPGGTETQYF
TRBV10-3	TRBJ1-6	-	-	TGTGCCATCAGCCCTACACCAGACAATTCACCCCTCCACTTT	CAISPTPDNSPLHF
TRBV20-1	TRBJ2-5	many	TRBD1	TGCAGTGCTAGACAACAGGGGGCCCCCTCCCAGTACTTC	CSARQQGAPSQYF
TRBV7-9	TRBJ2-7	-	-	TGTGCCGGCAGCCCCATGGGGCGGTTTTACGAGCAGTACTTC	CAGSPMGRFYEQYF
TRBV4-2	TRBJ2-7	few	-	TGTGCCAGCAGCCAGGCCCACACAGGGACCTACGAGCAGTACTTC	CASSQAHTGTYEQYF
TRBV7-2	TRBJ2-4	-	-	TGTGCCAGCAGCTTAGCCCAGGGTGCGATAGCCAAAAACATTCAGTACTTC	CASSLAQGAIAKNIQYF
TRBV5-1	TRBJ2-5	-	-	TGCGCCAGCAGTCCGAATACAGGGCTAGAGACCCAGTACTTC	CASSPNTGLETQYF
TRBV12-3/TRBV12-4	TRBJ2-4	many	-	TGTGCCAGCAGCTCAGGGGGGGTAGCCAAAAACATTCAGTACTTC	CASSSGGVAKNIQYF
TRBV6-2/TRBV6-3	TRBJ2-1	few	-	TGTGCCAGCAGTTACTCCGCGGGCCAGGAGTACAATGAGCAGTTCTTC	CASSYSAGQEYNEQFF
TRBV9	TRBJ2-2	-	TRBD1	TGTGCCAGCAGCGTCACAGGGGGCCTGAACAGCGACGGGGAGCTGTTTTTT	CASSVTGGLNSDGELFF
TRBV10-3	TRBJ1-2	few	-	TGTGCCATCAGTGAGTCGTCCGGGGGGCAAGACTACACCTTC	CAISESSGGQDYTF
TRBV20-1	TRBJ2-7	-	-	TGCAGTGTTAGGGGGAATTCGCGGGGGAGAACCTACGAGCAGTACTTC	CSVRGNSRGRTYEQYF
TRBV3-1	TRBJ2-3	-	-	TGTGCCAGCAGCCAAGATCTTAATAGGAGAGATACGCAGTATTTT	CASSQDLNRRDTQYF
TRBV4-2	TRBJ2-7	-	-	TGTGCCAGCAGCCAATTGACAGCAGCCTACGAGCAGTACTTC	CASSQLTAAYEQYF
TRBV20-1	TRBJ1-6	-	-	TGCAGTGCTACCCTCAGGGGTTTTAATTCACCCCTCCACTTT	CSATLRGFNSPLHF
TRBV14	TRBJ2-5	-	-	TGTGCCAGCAGCCAAGATGGTCGGGACACAACGTGGGGAGAGACCCAGTACTTC	CASSQDGRDTTWGETQYF
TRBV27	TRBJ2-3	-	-	TGTGCCAGCAGTCCCCTCGACAGGCCCGGCACAGATACGCAGTATTTT	CASSPLDRPGTDTQYF
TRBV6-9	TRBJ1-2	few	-	TGTCGCCGTGGGGATGGATTGGGCTTC	CRRGDGLGF
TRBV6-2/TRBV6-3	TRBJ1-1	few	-	TGTGCCAGCTCCCCAGGGATTGGCGGGCGAACGGACACTGAAGCTTTCTTT	CASSPGIGGRTDTEAFF
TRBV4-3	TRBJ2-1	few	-	TGCGCCAGCAGCCAAGCATTCGGGGCTAACAATGAGCAGTTCTTC	CASSQAFGANNEQFF
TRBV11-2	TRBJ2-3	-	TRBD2	TGTGCCAGCAGCGTCGTCCCGGGACTAGCCTGGAAAGTTACAGATACGCAGTATTTT	CASSVVPGLAWKVTDTQYF
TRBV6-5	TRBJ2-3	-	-	TGTGCCAGCAGTTACTCGGCCACTCGGGATACGCAGTATTTT	CASSYSATRDTQYF
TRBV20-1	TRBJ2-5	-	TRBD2	TGCAGTGCTAGGGAAGACAAAGGACTAGCGGGAGGTCAAGAGACCCAGTACTTC	CSAREDKGLAGGQETQYF
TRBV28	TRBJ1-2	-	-	TGTGCCAGCAGTTTCGGCGGGATGACCCAGCGAGGCTACACCTTC	CASSFGGMTQRGYTF
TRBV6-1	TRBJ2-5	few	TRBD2	TGTGCCAGCAGCGGGACTAGCGGGGGGGGCTTTGGAGAGACCCAGTACTTC	CASSGTSGGGFGETQYF
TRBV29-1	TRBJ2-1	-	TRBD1	TGCAGCCACGCGGACAGGGGGCTGAATGAGCAGTTCTTC	CSHADRGLNEQFF
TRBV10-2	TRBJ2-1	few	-	TGCGCCAGCAGTGGACAACATACCTCCTACAATGAGCAGTTCTTC	CASSGQHTSYNEQFF
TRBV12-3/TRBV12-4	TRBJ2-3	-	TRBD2	TGTGCCAGCAGTTACCAGCGGGGGGGCCTGTCCACAGATACGCAGTATTTT	CASSYQRGGLSTDTQYF
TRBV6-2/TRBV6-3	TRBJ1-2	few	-	TGTGCCAGCAGAACCCCAGGGGACTATGGCTACACCTTC	CASRTPGDYGYTF
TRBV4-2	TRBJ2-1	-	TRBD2	TGTGCCAGCAGCACCATTTTTGGCGGGGGGGAGGTTGAGCAGTTCTTC	CASSTIFGGGEVEQFF
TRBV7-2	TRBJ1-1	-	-	TGTGCCAGCAGCTTAGCATCCGGTTTTCGAGGCACTGAAGCTTTCTTT	CASSLASGFRGTEAFF
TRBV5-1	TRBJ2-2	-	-	TGCGCCAGCACCCACCCCGAGAACACCGGGGAGCTGTTTTTT	CASTHPENTGELFF
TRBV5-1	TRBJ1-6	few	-	TGCGCCAGCAGCCCATTGGAAGAGTCACCCCTCCACTTT	CASSPLEESPLHF
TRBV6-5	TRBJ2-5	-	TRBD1	TGTGCCAGCAGTTACTATCCAGGGGGCTCCCAAGAGACCCAGTACTTC	CASSYYPGGSQETQYF
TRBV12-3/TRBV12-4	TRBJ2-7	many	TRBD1	TGTGCCAGCAGTCCCTATGTTAGGACAGGGGGAAACTACGAGCAGTACTTC	CASSPYVRTGGNYEQYF
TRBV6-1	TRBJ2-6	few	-	TGTGCCAGCAGGACAGAGTCTAGCTCTGGGGCCAACGTCCTGACTTTC	CASRTESSSGANVLTF
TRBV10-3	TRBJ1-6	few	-	TGTGCCATCAGTGAAAAGGGACCGCAGAATTCACCCCTCCACTTT	CAISEKGPQNSPLHF
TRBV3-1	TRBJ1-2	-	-	TGTGCCAGCAGCCCAGGAGGGGTTGTGTCTGGCTACACCTTC	CASSPGGVVSGYTF
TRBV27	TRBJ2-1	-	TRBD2	TGTGCCAGCAGTCTACTTGGGTCTAGCGGGAGTCATGAGCAGTTCTTC	CASSLLGSSGSHEQFF
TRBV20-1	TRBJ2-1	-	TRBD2	TGCAGTGCTCGGAGCGGGAGGGCAGGAAGTGAGCAGTTCTTC	CSARSGRAGSEQFF